This T cell receptor beta chain was identified in a study of Ad26.COV2.S vaccination and SARS-CoV-2 variants. The wider study: Into the muscle, Ad26.COV2.S was dosed once or twice, 56 days apart. Study-level points and caveats: Vaccine and placebo groups showed comparable non-spike TCR breadth. Total T cell responses may have been underestimated by the TCR breadth and depth analyses.

Indicated treatment: approximately 18 received Ad26.COV2.S at low or high dose, single or two shots; roughly five received placebo; per-sample allocation not given. Collection of samples fell on day 63 after the first vaccine or placebo injection. A note on this clone: The antigen is undetermined.

Produced via immunoSEQ multiplex PCR; TCRdb's table is partial and in-frame only. The sample records around 450,000 clones, about 92% being singletons. In germline, CDR1 is MDHEN, CDR2 SYDVKM. This CDR3 is built from 14 residues. The V gene lost 6 bases and the J gene lost 4 bases, with 13 bases spanning the gap. This specimen consisted of peripheral blood, obtained in a trial of Ad26.COV2.S vaccine versus placebo. This receptor was taken from a person aged 18 to 59 who received the Ad26.COV2.S COVID-19 vaccine or a placebo. The rearrangement links TRBV28 to TRBJ1-5; no clear D gene. The CDR3 coding sequence is TGTGCCAGCAGATCAATACGGAGGAATCAGCCCCAGCATTTT. Protein product: CASRSIRRNQPQHF.